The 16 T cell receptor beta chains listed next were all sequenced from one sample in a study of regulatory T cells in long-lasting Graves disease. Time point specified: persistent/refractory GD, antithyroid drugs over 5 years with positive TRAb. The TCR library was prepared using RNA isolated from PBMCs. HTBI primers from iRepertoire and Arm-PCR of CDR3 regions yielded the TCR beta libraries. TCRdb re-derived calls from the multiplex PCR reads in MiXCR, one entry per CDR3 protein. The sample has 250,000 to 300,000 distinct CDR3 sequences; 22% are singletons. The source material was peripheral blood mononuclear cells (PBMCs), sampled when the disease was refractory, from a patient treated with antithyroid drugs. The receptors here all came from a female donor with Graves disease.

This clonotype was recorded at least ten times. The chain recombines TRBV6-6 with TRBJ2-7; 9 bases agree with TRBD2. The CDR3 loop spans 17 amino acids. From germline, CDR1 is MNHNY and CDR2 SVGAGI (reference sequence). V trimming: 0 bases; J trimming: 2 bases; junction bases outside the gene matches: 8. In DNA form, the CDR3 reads TGTGCCAGCAGTTACTCAGTAACTAGCGGGTTCCCCTACGAGCAGTACTTC. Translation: CASSYSVTSGFPYEQYF.

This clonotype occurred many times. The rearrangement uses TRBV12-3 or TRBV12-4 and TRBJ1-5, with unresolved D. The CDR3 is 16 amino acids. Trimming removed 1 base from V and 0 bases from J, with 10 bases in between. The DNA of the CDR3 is TGTGCCAGCAGTTTAGGCCGGGATGGTAGCAATCAGCCCCAGCATTTT. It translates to CASSLGRDGSNQPQHF.

The CDR3 region has the DNA TGTGCCAGCAGCCCCCGGCTGTCCGGGGAGCTGTTTTTT. Its protein product is CASSPRLSGELFF. J is TRBJ2-2 and V is TRBV7-2; D ambiguous. The CDR3 is 13 residues long. Germline lookup yields CDR1 SGHTA and CDR2 FQGNSA. Trimming removed 5 bases from V and 6 bases from J, with 10 bases in between.

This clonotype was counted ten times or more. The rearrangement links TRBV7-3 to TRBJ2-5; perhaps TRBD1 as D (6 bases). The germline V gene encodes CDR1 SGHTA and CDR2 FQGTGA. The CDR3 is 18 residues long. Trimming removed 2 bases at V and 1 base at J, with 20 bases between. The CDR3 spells CASSLRGRQQGGQETQYF. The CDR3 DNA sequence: TGTGCCAGCAGCTTACGGGGCCGGCAACAGGGTGGCCAAGAGACCCAGTACTTC.

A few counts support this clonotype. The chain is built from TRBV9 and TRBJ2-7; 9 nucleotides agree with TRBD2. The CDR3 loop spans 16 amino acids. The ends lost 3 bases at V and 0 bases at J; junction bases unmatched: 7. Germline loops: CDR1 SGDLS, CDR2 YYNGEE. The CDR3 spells CASSGPSGASSYEQYF. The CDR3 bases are TGTGCCAGCAGCGGCCCTAGCGGGGCGAGCTCCTACGAGCAGTACTTC.

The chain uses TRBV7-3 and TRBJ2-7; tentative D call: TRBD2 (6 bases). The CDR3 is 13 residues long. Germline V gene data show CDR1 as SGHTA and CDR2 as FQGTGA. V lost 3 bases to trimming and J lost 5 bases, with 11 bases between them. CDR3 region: CASSLASGHEQYF. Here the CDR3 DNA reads TGTGCCAGCAGCTTGGCCAGCGGGCACGAGCAGTACTTC.

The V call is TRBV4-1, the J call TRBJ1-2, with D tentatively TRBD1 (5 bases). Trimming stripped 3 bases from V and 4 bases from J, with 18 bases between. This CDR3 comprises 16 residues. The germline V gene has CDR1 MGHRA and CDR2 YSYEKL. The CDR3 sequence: CASSQAGGSISYGYTF. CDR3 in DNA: TGCGCCAGCAGCCAGGCTGGGGGGAGTATCAGCTATGGCTACACCTTC.

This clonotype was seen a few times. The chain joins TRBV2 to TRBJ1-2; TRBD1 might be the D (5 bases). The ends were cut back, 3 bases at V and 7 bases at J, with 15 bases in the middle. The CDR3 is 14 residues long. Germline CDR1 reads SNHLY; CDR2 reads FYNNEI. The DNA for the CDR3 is TGTGCCAGCAGTGACAGGGATGGGAGATGTGGCTACACCTTC. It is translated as CASSDRDGRCGYTF.

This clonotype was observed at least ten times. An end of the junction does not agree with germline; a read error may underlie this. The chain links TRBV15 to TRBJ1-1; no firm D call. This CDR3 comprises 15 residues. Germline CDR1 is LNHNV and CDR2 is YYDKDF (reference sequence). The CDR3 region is CATRSGVQLNTEAFF. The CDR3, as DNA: TGTGCCACCCGCAGTGGGGTGCAGTTGAACACTGAAGCTTTCTTT.

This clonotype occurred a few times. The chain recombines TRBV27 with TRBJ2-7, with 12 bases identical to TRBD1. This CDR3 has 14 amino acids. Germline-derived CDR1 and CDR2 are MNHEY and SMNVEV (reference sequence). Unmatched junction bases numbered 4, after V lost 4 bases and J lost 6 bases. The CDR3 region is CASSYGTGGAEQYF. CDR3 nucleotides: TGTGCCAGCAGTTACGGGACAGGGGGCGCCGAGCAGTACTTC.

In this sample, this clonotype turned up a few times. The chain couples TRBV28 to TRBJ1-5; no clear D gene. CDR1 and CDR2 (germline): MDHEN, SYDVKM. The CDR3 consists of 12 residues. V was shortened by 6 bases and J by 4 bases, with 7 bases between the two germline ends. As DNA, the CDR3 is TGTGCCAGCAGGGGATGGAATCAGCCCCAGCATTTT. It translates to CASRGWNQPQHF.

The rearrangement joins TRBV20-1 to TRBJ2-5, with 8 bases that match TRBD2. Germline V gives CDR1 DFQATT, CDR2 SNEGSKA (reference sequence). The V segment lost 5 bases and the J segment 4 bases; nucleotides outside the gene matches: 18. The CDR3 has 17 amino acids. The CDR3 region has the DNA TGCAGTGCTCCACCGGGACTAGAAGGAACGCACGTAGAGACCCAGTACTTC. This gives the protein CSAPPGLEGTHVETQYF.

This chain's CDR3 is CASSLEPGLASDTQYF. CDR3 DNA: TGTGCCAGCAGCTTAGAACCGGGACTAGCATCAGATACGCAGTATTTT. V gene TRBV7-9 combines with J gene TRBJ2-3; 9 nucleotides line up with TRBD2. This CDR3 has 16 residues. The V and J ends lost 1 base and 4 bases, in that order; junction bases with no gene match: 6. Germline CDR1 reads SEHNR; CDR2 reads FQNEAQ (reference sequence).

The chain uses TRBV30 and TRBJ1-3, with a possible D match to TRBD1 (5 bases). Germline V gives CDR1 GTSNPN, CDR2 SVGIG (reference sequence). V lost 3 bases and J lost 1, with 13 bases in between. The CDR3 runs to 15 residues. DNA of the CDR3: TGTGCCTGGAGCTGGGACCCAATTTCTGGAAACACCATATATTTT. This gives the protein CAWSWDPISGNTIYF.

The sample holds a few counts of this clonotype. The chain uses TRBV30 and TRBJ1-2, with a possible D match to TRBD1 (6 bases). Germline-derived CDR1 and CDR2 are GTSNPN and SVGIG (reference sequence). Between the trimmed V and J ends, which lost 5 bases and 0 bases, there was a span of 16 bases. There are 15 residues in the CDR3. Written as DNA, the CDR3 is TGTGCCTGGGCAGAGTACGGGACATCTAACTATGGCTACACCTTC. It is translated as CAWAEYGTSNYGYTF.

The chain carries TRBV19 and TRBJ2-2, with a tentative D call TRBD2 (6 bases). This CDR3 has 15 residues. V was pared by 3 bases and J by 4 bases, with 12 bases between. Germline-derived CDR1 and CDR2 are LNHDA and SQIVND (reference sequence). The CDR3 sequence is CASSIGGAGTGELFF. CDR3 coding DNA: TGTGCCAGTAGTATCGGGGGAGCGGGCACCGGGGAGCTGTTTTTT.